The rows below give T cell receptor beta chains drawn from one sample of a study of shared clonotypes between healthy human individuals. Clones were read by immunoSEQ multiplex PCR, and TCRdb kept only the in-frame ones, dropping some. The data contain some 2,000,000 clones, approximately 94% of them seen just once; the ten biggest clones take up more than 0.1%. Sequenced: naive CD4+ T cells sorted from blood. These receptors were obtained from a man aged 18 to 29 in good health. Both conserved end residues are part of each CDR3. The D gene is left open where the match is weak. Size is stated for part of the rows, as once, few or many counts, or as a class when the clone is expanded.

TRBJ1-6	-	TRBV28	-	TGTGCCAGCAGTTCCACCGGTCGGCGATCACCCCTCCACTTT	CASSSTGRRSPLHF
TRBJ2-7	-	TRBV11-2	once	-	CASSTSFDEQYF
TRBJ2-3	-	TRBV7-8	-	TGTGCCAGCAGCCCAGCCACAGATACGCAGTATTTT	CASSPATDTQYF
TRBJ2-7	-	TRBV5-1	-	TGCGCCAGCAGCTCCCCAGGGGACGGGAACGAGCAGTACTTC	CASSSPGDGNEQYF
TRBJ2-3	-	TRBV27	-	TGTGCCAGCAGGCGCACAGATACGCAGTATTTT	CASRRTDTQYF
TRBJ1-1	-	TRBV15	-	TGTGCCACCAGCAGAGATAGGACACCTAGGAACACTGAAGCTTTCTTT	CATSRDRTPRNTEAFF
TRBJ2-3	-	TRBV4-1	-	TGCGCCAGCAGCCACCCGAAACAGGCAGATACGCAGTATTTT	CASSHPKQADTQYF
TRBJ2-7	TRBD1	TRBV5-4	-	TGTGCCAGCAGCCCGGGACAGGGAGGTCACCACGAGCAGTACTTC	CASSPGQGGHHEQYF
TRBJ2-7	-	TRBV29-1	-	TGCAGCGCGGGAGGACCAGGGGGAACCTACGAGCAGTACTTC	CSAGGPGGTYEQYF
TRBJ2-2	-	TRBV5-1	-	TGCGCCAGCAGCTTTGACGGCGACAGTGACTCGGGCACCGGGGAGCTGTTTTTT	CASSFDGDSDSGTGELFF
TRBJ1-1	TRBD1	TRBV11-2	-	TGTGCCAGCAGGGGGAGACAGGGAATTAACACTGAAGCTTTCTTT	CASRGRQGINTEAFF
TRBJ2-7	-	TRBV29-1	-	TGCAGCGTTGAACGGCAGGGTTCATACGAGCAGTACTTC	CSVERQGSYEQYF
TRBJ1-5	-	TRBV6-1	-	TGTGCCAGCAGTGATTTCTTCGGGCAGGGCAATCAGCCCCAGCATTTT	CASSDFFGQGNQPQHF
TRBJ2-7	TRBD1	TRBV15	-	TGTGCCACCAGCAGAGTCGCAGGGGGTTCCTACGAGCAGTACTTC	CATSRVAGGSYEQYF
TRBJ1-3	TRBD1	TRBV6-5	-	TGTGCCAGCAGCAGACAGGGAAACTCTGGAAACACCATATATTTT	CASSRQGNSGNTIYF
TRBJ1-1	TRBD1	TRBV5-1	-	TGCGCCAGCAGCCCATTAACAGGGGAGGGAACTGAAGCTTTCTTT	CASSPLTGEGTEAFF
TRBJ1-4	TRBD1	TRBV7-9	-	TGTGCCAGCAGCCCCCGGGACAGGGTGGGAAAACTGTTTTTT	CASSPRDRVGKLFF
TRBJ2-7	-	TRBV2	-	TGTGCCAGCAGTGACGCCTACGAGCAGTACTTC	CASSDAYEQYF
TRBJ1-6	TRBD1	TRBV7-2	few	TGTGCCAGCAGCCCTTGGACAGGGGATTCACCCCTCCACTTT	CASSPWTGDSPLHF
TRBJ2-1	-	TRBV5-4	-	TGTGCCAGCAGCTCGGACTTCGGGGGTGAGCAGTTCTTC	CASSSDFGGEQFF
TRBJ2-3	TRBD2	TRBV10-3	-	TGTGCCATCAGTGAGAGGGCTGGACTAGCGGGAGCAGATACGCAGTATTTT	CAISERAGLAGADTQYF
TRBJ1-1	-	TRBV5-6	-	TGTGCCAGCAGCTTCCCTGAAGCTTTCTTT	CASSFPEAFF
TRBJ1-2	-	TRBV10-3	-	TGTGCCATCAGTGAGTCGGCAGATGTCTATGGCTACACCTTC	CAISESADVYGYTF
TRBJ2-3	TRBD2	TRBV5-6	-	TGTGCCAGCAGCTTGATAGCGGGGGGCACAGATACGCAGTATTTT	CASSLIAGGTDTQYF
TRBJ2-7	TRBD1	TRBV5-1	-	TGCGCCAGCAGCCCCGACAGGGTTCCCTACGAGCAGTACTTC	CASSPDRVPYEQYF
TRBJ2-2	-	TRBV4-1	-	TGCGCCAGCTCGGCTTACACCGGGGAGCTGTTTTTT	CASSAYTGELFF
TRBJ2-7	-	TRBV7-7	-	TGTGCTAGCAGCCCCCACTCCGGTAAGGGGGGTCCCTACGAGCAGTACTTC	CASSPHSGKGGPYEQYF
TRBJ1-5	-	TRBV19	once	TGTGCCAGTAGTATAGTAAGGGAGCAGCCCCAGCATTTT	CASSIVREQPQHF
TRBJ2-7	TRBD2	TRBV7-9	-	TGTGCCAGCAGCTCCGGACTAGCGATCCACGAGCAGTACTTC	CASSSGLAIHEQYF
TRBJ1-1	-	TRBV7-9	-	TGTGCCAGCAGCTTACGACAGGTGGGGGACACTGAAGCTTTCTTT	CASSLRQVGDTEAFF
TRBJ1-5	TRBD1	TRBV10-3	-	TGTGCCACCTCGAGGGACAGCAGCAATCAGCCCCAGCATTTT	CATSRDSSNQPQHF
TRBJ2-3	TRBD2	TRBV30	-	TGTGCCTGGAGTCCGGGACTAGCGGGAGGTATAGATACGCAGTATTTT	CAWSPGLAGGIDTQYF
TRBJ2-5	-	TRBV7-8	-	TGTGCCAGCAGCCTAAAGTACCGGGGAAACCAAGAGACCCAGTACTTC	CASSLKYRGNQETQYF
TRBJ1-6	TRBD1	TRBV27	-	TGTGCCAGCAGTAGGGACAGGGAAAATTCACCCCTCCACTTT	CASSRDRENSPLHF
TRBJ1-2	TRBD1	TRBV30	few	TGTGCCTGGAGTGTAGGGACAGGGGATGGCTACACCTTC	CAWSVGTGDGYTF
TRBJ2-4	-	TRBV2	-	TGTGCCAGCAGGGGGGAGACAGCCATAGCCAAAAACATTCAGTACTTC	CASRGETAIAKNIQYF
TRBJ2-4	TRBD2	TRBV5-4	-	TGTGCCAGCAGCGCGACCGGGACTAGCGGTGGCGGGGCCAAAAACATTCAGTACTTC	CASSATGTSGGGAKNIQYF
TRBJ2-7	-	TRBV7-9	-	TGTGCCAGCAGCTTCGGTAGCTCGAGCTCCTACGAGCAGTACTTC	CASSFGSSSSYEQYF
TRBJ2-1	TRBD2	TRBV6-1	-	TGTGCCAGCACCGGGGGGGCGTACAATGAGCAGTTCTTC	CASTGGAYNEQFF
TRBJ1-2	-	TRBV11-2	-	TGTGCCAGCAGCTTAGGGGACGGACCCTACGCCTACACCTTC	CASSLGDGPYAYTF
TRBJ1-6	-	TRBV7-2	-	TGTGCCAGCAGCCCCACGGCGAATTCACCCCTCCACTTT	CASSPTANSPLHF